Shown below are 17 T cell receptor beta chains from a single sample sequenced in a study of cytomegalovirus exposure and HLA in healthy donors (TCRdb year 2017). The library was prepared using the immunoSEQ multiplex PCR assay. Not all clones reach the TCRdb copy of this immuneACCESS table, which keeps in-frame sequences only. Checked studies attribute under half of the gap to unresolved V genes and leave the rest unexplained. Here the sample has 65,000 to 95,000 clones; approximately 95% occur a single time. The leading ten clones occupy roughly 3.3% of the sample. Material: PBMCs. The origin of the receptors is a man aged 18 to 35 in good health and CMV-seronegative.

The chain employs TRBV28 and TRBJ1-1, with 9 bases lining up with TRBD1. The CDR3 length is 14 residues. Germline CDR1 reads MDHEN; CDR2 reads SYDVKM. Trimming removed 5 bases from V and 6 bases from J; junction bases left unmatched: 7. The CDR3 reads CASSEGTGSSEAFF. In DNA, the CDR3 is TGTGCCAGCAGTGAGGGGACAGGGAGCTCTGAAGCTTTCTTT.

The chain has TRBV9 and TRBJ1-2; D is undetermined. V was clipped by 0 bases and J by 3 bases, with 9 bases between them. Germline assignment: CDR1 SGDLS and CDR2 YYNGEE. This CDR3 is 14 amino acids long. DNA of the CDR3: TGTGCCAGCAGCGTAGGGGGAGTCGACTATGGCTACACCTTC. Translating it yields CASSVGGVDYGYTF.

The J gene is TRBJ1-4, the V gene TRBV6-4; the D is unclear. V was shortened by 3 bases and J by 11 bases, with 13 bases between the two germline ends. The germline CDR1 and CDR2 sequences are MRHNA and SNTAGT. CDR3 length: 13 residues. The CDR3 nucleotides are TGTGCCAGCAGTGATGTCCCCGGGAGTAAACTGTTTTTT. It codes for CASSDVPGSKLFF.

The chain recombines TRBV6-6 with TRBJ2-1; D remains unclear. The V end lost 6 bases, the J end lost 8 bases, and 14 bases lay between the germline ends. This CDR3 has 13 amino acids. Germline CDR1 is MNHNY and CDR2 is SVGAGI (reference sequence). The CDR3 sequence: CASRASGRDEQFF. In nucleotides, the CDR3 is TGTGCCAGCAGGGCGAGTGGGCGCGATGAGCAGTTCTTC.

The gene calls are TRBV7-2 and TRBJ2-5, with D perhaps TRBD2 (5 bases). Trimming stripped 2 bases from V and 5 bases from J, with 12 bases between. CDR3 length: 14 residues. Per germline, CDR1 SGHTA and CDR2 FQGNSA. The DNA of the CDR3 is TGTGCCAGCAGCTTATGGTCGGGGAAGGAGACCCAGTACTTC. It encodes CASSLWSGKETQYF. Supplemented by reference TRBV7-2 and TRBJ2-5, the full variable domain reads GAGVSQSPSNKVTEKGKDVELRCDPISGHTALYWYRQSLGQGLEFLIYFQGNSAPDKSGLPSDRFSAERTGGSVSTLTIQRTQQEDSAVYLCASSLWSGKETQYFGPGTRLLVL.

The CDR3: CASRLTPRDEQYF. The CDR3 nucleotides read TGTGCCAGCAGGCTTACACCCAGGGACGAGCAGTACTTC. The chain couples TRBV7-2 to TRBJ2-7; tentative D call: TRBD1 (5 bases). Germline V gene data show CDR1 as SGHTA and CDR2 as FQGNSA. The length of the CDR3 is 13 residues. With 6 bases removed from V and 5 bases from J, the gap between germline ends came to 14 bases.

A single count supports this clone. The chain employs TRBV27 and TRBJ1-2; 7 positions agree with TRBD1. Germline assignment: CDR1 MNHEY and CDR2 SMNVEV (reference sequence). J gave up 5 bases and V 3 bases, and 9 bases lay outside the gene matches. This CDR3 comprises 15 residues. This chain's CDR3 is CASSFTGQAIYGYTF. In DNA form, the CDR3 reads TGTGCCAGCAGTTTTACCGGACAGGCTATTTATGGCTACACCTTC.

The rearrangement uses TRBV30 and TRBJ1-1; TRBD1 might be the D (5 bases). Trimming took off 4 bases at V and 0 bases at J, with 12 bases between the two ends. The CDR3 is 14 residues long. CDR1 is GTSNPN and CDR2 is SVGIG in the germline V gene (reference sequence). The CDR3 DNA is TGTGCCTGGACCACCGAAGGGGTGAACACTGAAGCTTTCTTT. Protein sequence: CAWTTEGVNTEAFF.

This CDR3 is CASSFTGGILNTEAFF. The CDR3, as DNA: TGTGCCAGCAGCTTCACAGGGGGCATTTTGAACACTGAAGCTTTCTTT. This rearrangement joins TRBV7-9 to TRBJ1-1, with 9 bases identical to TRBD1. With 3 bases clipped from V and 0 bases from J, the junction kept 5 bases outside the gene matches. This CDR3 region has 16 residues. Germline CDR1 is SEHNR and CDR2 is FQNEAQ (reference sequence). The full variable domain, in which reference TRBV7-9 and TRBJ1-1 provide the parts outside the CDR3, is DTGVSQNPRHKITKRGQNVTFRCDPISEHNRLYWYRQTLGQGPEFLTYFQNEAQLEKSRLLSDRFSAERPKGSFSTLEIQRTEQGDSAMYLCASSFTGGILNTEAFFGQGTRLTVV.

The rearrangement joins TRBV5-1 to TRBJ2-7; TRBD1 aligns across 11 bases. From germline, CDR1 is SGHRS and CDR2 YFSETQ. Losses at the gene ends were 5 bases for V and 4 bases for J; bases not matched to a gene: 5. CDR3 size: 14 residues. The CDR3 region is CASSSRDRGYEQYF. DNA of the CDR3: TGCGCCAGCAGTTCCCGGGACAGGGGGTACGAGCAGTACTTC. The full variable domain, in which reference TRBV5-1 and TRBJ2-7 provide the parts outside the CDR3, is KAGVTQTPRYLIKTRGQQVTLSCSPISGHRSVSWYQQTPGQGLQFLFEYFSETQRNKGNFPGRFSGRQFSNSRSEMNVSTLELGDSALYLCASSSRDRGYEQYFGPGTRLTVT.

CDR3 sequence: CASSVFKDRGNEKLFF. CDR3 in DNA: TGTGCCAGCAGTGTTTTCAAGGACAGGGGGAATGAAAAACTGTTTTTT. The chain has TRBV2 and TRBJ1-4, with TRBD1 matching 10 bases. Trimming at V came to 4 bases and at J to 5 bases, leaving 7 bases not matched to a gene. Germline V CDR1 and CDR2: SNHLY, FYNNEI. The CDR3 loop spans 16 amino acids.

The J gene is TRBJ2-1, the V gene TRBV7-3; no definite D call. CDR1 is SGHTA and CDR2 is FQGTGA in the germline V gene. The CDR3 runs to 13 residues. V was clipped by 2 bases and J by 5 bases, with 7 bases between them. This chain's CDR3 is CASSLVVNNEQFF. The CDR3, as DNA: TGTGCCAGCAGCTTAGTAGTCAACAATGAGCAGTTCTTC.

The chain combines TRBV7-8 with TRBJ1-5, with unresolved D. The CDR3 has 15 residues. Trimming pared 0 bases from V and 3 bases from J, leaving 9 bases between. Germline values: CDR1 SGHVS, CDR2 FQNEAQ. CDR3 residues: CASSLARAANQPQHF. In nucleotides, the CDR3 is TGTGCCAGCAGCTTAGCGCGCGCGGCCAATCAGCCCCAGCATTTT.

This clone appeared a single time. V gene TRBV5-1 combines with J gene TRBJ2-7, with 13 nucleotides matching TRBD2. This CDR3 has 15 amino acids. Trimming removed 6 bases from V and 5 bases from J; junction bases left unmatched: 8. In germline, CDR1 is SGHRS, CDR2 YFSETQ. The CDR3 loop reads CASNTLAGGRDEQYF. In nucleotides, the CDR3 is TGCGCCAGCAACACACTAGCGGGGGGGCGCGACGAGCAGTACTTC.

This clone was picked up one time. This sequence joins TRBV10-2 and TRBJ1-5, with D possibly being TRBD1 (5 bases). Per germline, CDR1 WSHSY and CDR2 SAAADI. There are 15 residues in the CDR3. The V gene lost 1 base and the J gene lost 1 base, with 8 bases spanning the gap. The chain's CDR3 is CASSEWTTSNQPQHF. In nucleotides, the CDR3 is TGCGCCAGCAGTGAGTGGACAACGAGCAATCAGCCCCAGCATTTT.

The J gene is TRBJ2-3, the V gene TRBV19; 12 bases map to TRBD2. CDR1 LNHDA and CDR2 SQIVND come from the germline V gene (reference sequence). The trim removed 5 bases at V and 10 bases at J, leaving 13 bases unmatched. The CDR3 loop spans 16 amino acids. The CDR3 loop is CASSPTWTSGVASQYF. CDR3 DNA: TGTGCCAGTAGTCCCACTTGGACTAGCGGGGTAGCTTCGCAGTATTTT.

V usage is TRBV9 and J usage is TRBJ1-5; tentative D call: TRBD1 (6 bases). Germline V lookup: CDR1 SGDLS, CDR2 YYNGEE. Trimming left V 6 bases short and J 3 bases short, with 13 bases between. The length of the CDR3 is 14 residues. CDR3 nucleotides: TGTGCCAGCAACAAAGGACAGAACAATCAGCCCCAGCATTTT. This codes for CASNKGQNNQPQHF.